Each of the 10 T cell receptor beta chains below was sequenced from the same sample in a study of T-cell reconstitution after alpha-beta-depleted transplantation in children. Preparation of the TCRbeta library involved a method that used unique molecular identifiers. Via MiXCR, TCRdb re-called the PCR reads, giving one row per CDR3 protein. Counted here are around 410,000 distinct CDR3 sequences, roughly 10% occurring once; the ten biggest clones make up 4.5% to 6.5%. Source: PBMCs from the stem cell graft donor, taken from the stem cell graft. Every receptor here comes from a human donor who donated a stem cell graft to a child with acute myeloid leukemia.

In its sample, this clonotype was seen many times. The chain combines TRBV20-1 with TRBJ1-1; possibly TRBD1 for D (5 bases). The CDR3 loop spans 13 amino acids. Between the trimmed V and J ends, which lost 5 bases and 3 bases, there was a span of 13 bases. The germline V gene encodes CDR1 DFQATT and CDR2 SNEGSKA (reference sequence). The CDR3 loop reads CSAPRQGDTEAFF. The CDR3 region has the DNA TGCAGTGCTCCCCGGCAGGGAGACACTGAAGCTTTCTTT.

The CDR3 DNA follows: TGTGCCAGCAGCCGCCCGGGGGGGCCAGGAGATACGCAGTATTTT. Translating it yields CASSRPGGPGDTQYF. This chain uses TRBV5-4 with TRBJ2-3; TRBD2 matches 8 bases. The CDR3 length is 15 residues. Germline values: CDR1 SGHNT, CDR2 YYREEE (reference sequence). V lost 4 bases to trimming and J lost 5 bases; unmatched junction nucleotides: 9.

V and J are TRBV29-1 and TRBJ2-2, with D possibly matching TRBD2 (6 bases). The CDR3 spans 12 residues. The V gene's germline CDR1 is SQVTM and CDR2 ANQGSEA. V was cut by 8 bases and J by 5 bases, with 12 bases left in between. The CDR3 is CSLLGGTGELFF. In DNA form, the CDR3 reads TGCAGCCTTCTCGGGGGTACCGGGGAGCTGTTTTTT.

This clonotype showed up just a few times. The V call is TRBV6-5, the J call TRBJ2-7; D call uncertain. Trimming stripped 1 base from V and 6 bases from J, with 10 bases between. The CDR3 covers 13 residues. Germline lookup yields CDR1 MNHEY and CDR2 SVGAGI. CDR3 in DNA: TGTGCCAGCAGTTACTACACTTCTTCCGAGCAGTACTTC. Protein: CASSYYTSSEQYF.

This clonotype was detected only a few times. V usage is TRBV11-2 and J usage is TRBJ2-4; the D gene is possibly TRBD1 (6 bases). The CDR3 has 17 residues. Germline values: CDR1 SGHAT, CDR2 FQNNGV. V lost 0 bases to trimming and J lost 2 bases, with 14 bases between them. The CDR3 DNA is TGTGCCAGCAGCTTAGAGGACAGACTTGGGTCCAAAAACATTCAGTACTTC. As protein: CASSLEDRLGSKNIQYF.

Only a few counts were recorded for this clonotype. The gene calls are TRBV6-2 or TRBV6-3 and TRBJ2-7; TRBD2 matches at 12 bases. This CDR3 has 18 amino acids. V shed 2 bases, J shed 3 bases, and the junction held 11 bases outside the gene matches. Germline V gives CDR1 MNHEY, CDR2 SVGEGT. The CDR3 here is CASSYKGLAGVGYYEQYF. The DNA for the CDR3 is TGTGCCAGCAGTTACAAGGGACTAGCGGGCGTTGGGTACTACGAGCAGTACTTC.

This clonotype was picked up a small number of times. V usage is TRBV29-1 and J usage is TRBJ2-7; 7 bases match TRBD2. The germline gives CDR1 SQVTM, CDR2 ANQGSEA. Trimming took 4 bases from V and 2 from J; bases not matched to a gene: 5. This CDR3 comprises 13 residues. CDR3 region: CSVVVGLAYEQYF. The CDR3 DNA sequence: TGCAGCGTTGTCGTTGGACTAGCCTACGAGCAGTACTTC.

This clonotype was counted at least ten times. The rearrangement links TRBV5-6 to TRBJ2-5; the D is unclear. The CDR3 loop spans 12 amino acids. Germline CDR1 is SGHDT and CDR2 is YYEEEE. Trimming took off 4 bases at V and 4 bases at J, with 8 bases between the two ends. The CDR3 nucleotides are TGTGCCAGCAGCGTCCACGGAGAGACCCAGTACTTC. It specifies CASSVHGETQYF.

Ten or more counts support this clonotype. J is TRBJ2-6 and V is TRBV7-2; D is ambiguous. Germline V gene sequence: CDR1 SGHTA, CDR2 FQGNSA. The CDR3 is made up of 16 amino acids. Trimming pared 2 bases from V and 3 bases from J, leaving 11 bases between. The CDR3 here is CASSLWGRGGANVLTF. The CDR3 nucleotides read TGTGCCAGCAGCTTATGGGGTCGAGGTGGGGCCAACGTCCTGACTTTC.

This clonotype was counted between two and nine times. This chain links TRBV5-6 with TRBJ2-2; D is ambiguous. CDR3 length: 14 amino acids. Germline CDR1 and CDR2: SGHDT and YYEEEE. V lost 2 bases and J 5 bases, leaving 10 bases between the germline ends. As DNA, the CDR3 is TGTGCCAGCAGCTTTCGTGCATTTACCGGGGAGCTGTTTTTT. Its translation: CASSFRAFTGELFF.